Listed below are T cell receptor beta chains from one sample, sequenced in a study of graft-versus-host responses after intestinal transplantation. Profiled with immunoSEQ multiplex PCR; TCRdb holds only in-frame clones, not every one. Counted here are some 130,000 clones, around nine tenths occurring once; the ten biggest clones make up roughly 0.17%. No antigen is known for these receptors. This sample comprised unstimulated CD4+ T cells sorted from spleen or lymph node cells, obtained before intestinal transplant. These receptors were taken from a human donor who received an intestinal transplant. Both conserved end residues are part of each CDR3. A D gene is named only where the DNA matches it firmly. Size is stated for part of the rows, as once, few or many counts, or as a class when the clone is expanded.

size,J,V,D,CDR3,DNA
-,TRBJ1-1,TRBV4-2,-,CASSQADTEAFF,TGTGCCAGCAGCCAAGCAGACACTGAAGCTTTCTTT
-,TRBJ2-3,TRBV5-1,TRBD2,CASSSSGAADTQYF,TGCGCCAGCAGTAGTAGCGGGGCTGCAGATACGCAGTATTTT
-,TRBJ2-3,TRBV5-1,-,CASSLHRDDTQYF,TGCGCCAGCAGCTTACACAGGGACGATACGCAGTATTTT
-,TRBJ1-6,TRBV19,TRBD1,CASSIAPGQGNSPLHF,TGTGCCAGTAGTATAGCCCCGGGACAGGGTAATTCACCCCTCCACTTT
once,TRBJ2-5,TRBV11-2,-,CASSLGGRPQYF,TGTGCCAGCAGCTTGGGGGGACGGCCCCAGTACTTC
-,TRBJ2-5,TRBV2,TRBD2,CASSVLGTSGGETQYF,TGTGCCAGCAGTGTACTCGGGACTAGCGGGGGAGAGACCCAGTACTTC
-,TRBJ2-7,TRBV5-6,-,CASSVGILGGYEQYF,TGTGCCAGCAGCGTAGGCATCCTGGGAGGCTACGAGCAGTACTTC
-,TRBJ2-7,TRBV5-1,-,CASLQRLTYEQYF,TGCGCCAGCCTGCAACGGTTAACCTACGAGCAGTACTTC
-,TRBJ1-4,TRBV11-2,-,CASSFGGDAWNEKLFF,TGTGCCAGCAGCTTCGGGGGTGATGCGTGGAATGAAAAACTGTTTTTT
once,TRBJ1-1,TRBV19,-,CASTKGGGPNTEAFF,TGTGCCAGTACCAAAGGTGGGGGACCAAACACTGAAGCTTTCTTT
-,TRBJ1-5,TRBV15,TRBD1,CATSRGDRQNQPQHF,TGTGCCACCAGCAGAGGGGACAGGCAAAATCAGCCCCAGCATTTT
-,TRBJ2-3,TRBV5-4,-,CASSLLGRGTDTQYF,TGTGCCAGCAGCTTGTTGGGGCGGGGCACAGATACGCAGTATTTT
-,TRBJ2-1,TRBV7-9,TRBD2,CASRASGVSSYNEQFF,TGTGCCAGCAGGGCTAGCGGGGTGAGCTCCTACAATGAGCAGTTCTTC
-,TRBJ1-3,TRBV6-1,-,CASSVLFSRSGNTIYF,TGTGCCAGCAGTGTCCTCTTTAGCCGCTCTGGAAACACCATATATTTT
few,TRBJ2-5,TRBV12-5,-,CASGLRGQETQYF,TGTGCTAGTGGTTTGCGCGGTCAAGAGACCCAGTACTTC
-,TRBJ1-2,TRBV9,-,CASSAPWEGGGYTF,TGTGCCAGCAGCGCCCCATGGGAGGGTGGTGGCTACACCTTC
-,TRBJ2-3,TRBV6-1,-,CASRPTGFGQYF,TGTGCCAGCAGGCCAACAGGTTTCGGGCAGTATTTT
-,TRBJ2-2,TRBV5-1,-,CASSRGVSILGGLTGELFF,TGCGCCAGCAGCCGGGGAGTCTCCATTTTGGGGGGGCTGACCGGGGAGCTGTTTTTT
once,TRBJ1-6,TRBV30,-,CAWSVNSPLHF,TGTGCCTGGAGTGTAAATTCACCCCTCCACTTT
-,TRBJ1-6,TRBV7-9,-,CASSFGQNAKSPLHF,TGTGCCAGCAGCTTCGGGCAGAACGCGAAGTCACCCCTCCACTTT
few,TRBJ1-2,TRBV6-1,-,CASSESMAGNYGYTF,TGTGCCAGCAGTGAATCAATGGCAGGGAACTATGGCTACACCTTC
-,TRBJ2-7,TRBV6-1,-,CASSEVGRGKEQYF,TGTGCCAGCAGTGAAGTTGGCAGGGGAAAAGAGCAGTACTTC
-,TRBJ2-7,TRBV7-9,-,CASSLVTSSHEQYF,TGTGCCAGCAGCTTAGTTACTAGCAGCCACGAGCAGTACTTC
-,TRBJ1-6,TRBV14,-,CASSQGHSYNSPLHF,TGTGCCAGCAGCCAGGGCCACTCCTATAATTCACCCCTCCACTTT
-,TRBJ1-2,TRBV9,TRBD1,CASSEGTGWDGYTF,TGTGCCAGCAGCGAGGGGACAGGGTGGGATGGCTACACCTTC
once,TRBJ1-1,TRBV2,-,CASSDWDEIEAFF,TGTGCCAGCAGTGATTGGGACGAGATTGAAGCTTTCTTT
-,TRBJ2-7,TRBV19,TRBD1,CASSPGQGFYEQYF,TGTGCCAGTAGCCCGGGACAGGGGTTCTACGAGCAGTACTTC
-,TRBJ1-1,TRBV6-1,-,CASSDGGWTEAFF,TGTGCCAGCAGTGATGGGGGGTGGACTGAAGCTTTCTTT
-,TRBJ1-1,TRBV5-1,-,CASNPTGGVNTEAFF,TGCGCCAGCAACCCCACGGGGGGGGTTAACACTGAAGCTTTCTTT
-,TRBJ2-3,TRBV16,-,CASSQSRGLDTQYF,TGTGCCAGCAGCCAATCCCGGGGGTTGGATACGCAGTATTTT
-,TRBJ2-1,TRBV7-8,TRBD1,CASSLMGTVYNEQFF,TGTGCCAGCAGCTTAATGGGGACAGTCTACAATGAGCAGTTCTTC
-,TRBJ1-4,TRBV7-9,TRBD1,CASSNRDRLEKLFF,TGTGCCAGCAGCAACCGGGACAGGTTAGAAAAACTGTTTTTT
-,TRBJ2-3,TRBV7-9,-,CASSPNGYF,TGTGCCAGCAGCCCGAACGGGTATTTT
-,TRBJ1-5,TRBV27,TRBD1,CATAGQRNQPQHF,TGTGCCACCGCGGGACAGAGAAATCAGCCCCAGCATTTT
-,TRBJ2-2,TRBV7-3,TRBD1,CASSFDRGGPNTGELFF,TGTGCCAGCAGCTTCGACAGGGGGGGACCGAACACCGGGGAGCTGTTTTTT
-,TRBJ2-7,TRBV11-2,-,CASSLGVWISYEQYF,TGTGCCAGCAGCCTCGGGGTCTGGATCTCCTACGAGCAGTACTTC
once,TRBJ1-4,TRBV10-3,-,CAISDPRAQGSEKLFF,TGTGCCATCAGTGACCCGAGGGCTCAGGGGTCTGAAAAACTGTTTTTT
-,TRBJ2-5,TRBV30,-,CAWMSGVTRAQYF,TGTGCCTGGATGTCGGGGGTAACGCGAGCCCAGTACTTC
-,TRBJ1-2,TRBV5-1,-,CASSLEGGNYGYTF,TGCGCCAGCAGCCTTGAAGGTGGAAACTATGGCTACACCTTC
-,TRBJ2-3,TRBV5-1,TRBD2,CASSFEGLAVDTQYF,TGCGCCAGCAGCTTCGAAGGACTAGCGGTTGATACGCAGTATTTT
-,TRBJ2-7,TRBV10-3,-,CAISRGRGLDYEQYF,TGTGCCATCAGCCGCGGACGGGGCTTGGACTACGAGCAGTACTTC
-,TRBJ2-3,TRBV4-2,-,CASSQEAPQSAYTDTQYF,TGTGCCAGCAGCCAAGAGGCCCCACAGTCTGCTTACACAGATACGCAGTATTTT
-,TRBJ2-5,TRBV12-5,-,CASAPRDFQETQYF,TGTGCTAGTGCCCCCCGGGACTTCCAAGAGACCCAGTACTTC
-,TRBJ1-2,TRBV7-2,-,CASSEQVPYGYTF,TGTGCCAGCAGCGAACAGGTGCCCTATGGCTACACCTTC
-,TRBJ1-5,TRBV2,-,CASSLRSVFVDINQPQHF,TGTGCCAGCAGCCTTCGTTCGGTTTTCGTTGATATCAATCAGCCCCAGCATTTT
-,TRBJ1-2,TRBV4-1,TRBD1,CASSPNSAGGYGYTF,TGCGCCAGCAGCCCCAATTCCGCAGGGGGATATGGCTACACCTTC
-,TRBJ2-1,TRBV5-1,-,CASSRVSYNEQFF,TGCGCCAGCAGCAGGGTATCCTACAATGAGCAGTTCTTC
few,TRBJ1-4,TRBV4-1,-,CASSHRWVLEGKLFF,TGCGCCAGCAGCCATAGATGGGTTCTGGAAGGAAAACTGTTTTTT
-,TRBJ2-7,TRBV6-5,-,CASSYRRYEQYF,TGTGCCAGCAGTTACAGGCGGTACGAGCAGTACTTC
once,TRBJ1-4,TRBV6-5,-,CASSYSTASNEKLFF,TGTGCCAGCAGTTACTCGACAGCCAGCAATGAAAAACTGTTTTTT
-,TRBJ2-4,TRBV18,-,CASSPPGPRNIQYF,TGTGCCAGCTCACCACCGGGGCCCAGAAACATTCAGTACTTC
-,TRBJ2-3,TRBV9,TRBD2,CASSVGGGRDTQYF,TGTGCCAGCAGCGTCGGCGGGGGAAGGGATACGCAGTATTTT
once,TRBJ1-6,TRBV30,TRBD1,CAWSVGTGDSPLHF,TGTGCCTGGAGTGTAGGGACAGGGGATTCACCCCTCCACTTT
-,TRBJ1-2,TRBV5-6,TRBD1,CASSKPGQTNYGYTF,TGTGCCAGCAGCAAACCGGGACAGACTAACTATGGCTACACCTTC
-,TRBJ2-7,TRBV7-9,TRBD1,CASTRDRRSYEQYF,TGTGCCAGCACCCGGGACAGGCGATCCTACGAGCAGTACTTC
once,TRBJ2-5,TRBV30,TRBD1,CAWSVRGTGYQETQYF,TGTGCCTGGAGTGTACGAGGGACAGGATACCAAGAGACCCAGTACTTC
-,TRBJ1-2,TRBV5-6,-,CASSLVQGRHYGYTF,TGTGCCAGCAGCTTGGTCCAGGGTCGGCACTATGGCTACACCTTC